This T cell receptor beta chain was sequenced for a study of early T cells in non-severe SARS-CoV-2 infection. Study results and limitations: Anti-spike CD8 responses were favored by VDJdb matching, which missed private and CD4 specificities.

Unique molecular identifiers (one per individual cDNA molecule) were attached. One entry per CDR3 protein results from TCRdb running MiXCR on the 5' RACE reads. The profile shows under 85,000 distinct CDR3 sequences, roughly 13% of them singletons. There are many counts of this clonotype. Antigen specificity is unknown. Input material: whole blood. The TCR was taken from an adult who was a healthcare worker with PCR-confirmed SARS-CoV-2 infection or an uninfected control (not recorded which).

CDR3 bases: TGTGCCATCAGTCCAGGCTACGAGCAGTACTTC. Translating gives CAISPGYEQYF. V gene TRBV10-3 combines with J gene TRBJ2-7; D gene unclear. The length of the CDR3 is 11 residues. The V end lost 5 bases, the J end lost 3 bases, and 5 bases lay between the germline ends. Germline V gives CDR1 ENHRY, CDR2 SYGVKD.